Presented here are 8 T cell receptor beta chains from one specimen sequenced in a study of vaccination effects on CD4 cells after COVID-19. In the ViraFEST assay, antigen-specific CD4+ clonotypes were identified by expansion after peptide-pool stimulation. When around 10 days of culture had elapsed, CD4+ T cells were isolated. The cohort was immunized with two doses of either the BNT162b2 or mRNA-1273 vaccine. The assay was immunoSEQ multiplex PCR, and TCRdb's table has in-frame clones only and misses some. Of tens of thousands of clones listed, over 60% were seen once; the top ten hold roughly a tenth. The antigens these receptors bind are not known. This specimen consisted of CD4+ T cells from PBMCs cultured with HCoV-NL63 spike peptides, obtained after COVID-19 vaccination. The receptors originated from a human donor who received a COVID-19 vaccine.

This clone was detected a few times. CDR3 amino acids: CASSGGTLFTGELFF. The CDR3 DNA is TGCGCCAGCAGCGGGGGCACTCTTTTCACCGGGGAGCTGTTTTTT. The V and J genes are TRBV4-1 and TRBJ2-2; D may be TRBD1 (6 bases). V gave up 5 bases and J gave up 4 bases, with 14 bases separating them. The CDR3 runs to 15 residues. CDR1 is MGHRA, CDR2 YSYEKL, per germline.

The CDR3 protein is CASRGGVLTDTQYF. In DNA, the CDR3 is TGTGCCAGCAGGGGGGGGGTCCTCACAGATACGCAGTATTTT. The chain has TRBV2 and TRBJ2-3, with 7 positions matching TRBD2. Germline V lookup: CDR1 SNHLY, CDR2 FYNNEI. The junction had 5 bases not matched to a gene; V was cut back by 6 bases and J by 2 bases. The CDR3 sequence is 14 residues long.

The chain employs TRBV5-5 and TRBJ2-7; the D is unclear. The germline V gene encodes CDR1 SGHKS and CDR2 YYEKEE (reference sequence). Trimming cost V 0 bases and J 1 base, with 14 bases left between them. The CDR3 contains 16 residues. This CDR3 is CASSLAVTYTSYEQYF. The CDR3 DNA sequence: TGTGCCAGCAGCTTGGCTGTGACATATACTTCCTACGAGCAGTACTTC.

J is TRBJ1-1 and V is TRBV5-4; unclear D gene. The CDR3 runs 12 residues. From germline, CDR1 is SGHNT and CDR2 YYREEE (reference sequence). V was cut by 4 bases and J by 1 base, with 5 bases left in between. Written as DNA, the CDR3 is TGTGCCAGCAGCCGAAGGAACACTGAAGCTTTCTTT. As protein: CASSRRNTEAFF.

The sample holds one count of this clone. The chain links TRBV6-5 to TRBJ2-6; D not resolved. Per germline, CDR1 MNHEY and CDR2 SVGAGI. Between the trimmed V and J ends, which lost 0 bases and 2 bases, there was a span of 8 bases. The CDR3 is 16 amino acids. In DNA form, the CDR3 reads TGTGCCAGCAGTTACTCTAGAAGGGCTGGGGCCAACGTCCTGACTTTC. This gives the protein CASSYSRRAGANVLTF.

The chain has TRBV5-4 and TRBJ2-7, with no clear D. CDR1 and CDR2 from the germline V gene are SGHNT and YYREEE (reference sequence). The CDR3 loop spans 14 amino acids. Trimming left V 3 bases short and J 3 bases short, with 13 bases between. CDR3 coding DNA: TGTGCCAGCAGCTGGCGCCCCCGAAGCTACGAGCAGTACTTC. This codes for CASSWRPRSYEQYF.

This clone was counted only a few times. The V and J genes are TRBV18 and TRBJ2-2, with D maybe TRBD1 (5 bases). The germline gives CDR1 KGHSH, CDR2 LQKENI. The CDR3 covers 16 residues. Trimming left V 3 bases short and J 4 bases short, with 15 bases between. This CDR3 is CASSPFRQGGTGELFF. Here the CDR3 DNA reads TGTGCCAGCTCACCGTTTCGTCAGGGCGGCACCGGGGAGCTGTTTTTT.

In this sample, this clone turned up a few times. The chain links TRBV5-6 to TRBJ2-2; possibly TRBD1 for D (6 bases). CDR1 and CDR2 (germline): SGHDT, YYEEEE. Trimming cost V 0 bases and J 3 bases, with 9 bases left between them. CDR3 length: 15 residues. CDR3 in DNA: TGTGCCAGCAGCTTGGGACAGGTGTACACCGGGGAGCTGTTTTTT. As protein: CASSLGQVYTGELFF.